This TCR beta chain was documented in a study of T cell repertoires in cytomegalovirus infection. Between the trimmed V and J ends, which lost 5 bases and 3 bases, there was a span of 5 bases. The CDR3 totals 12 residues. Germline V gene sequence: CDR1 LNHDA, CDR2 SQIVND (reference sequence). For this clonotype: Its antigen is undetermined.

TCRdb re-called the reads through MiXCR, storing one row per CDR3 protein. The table records 500,000 or so distinct CDR3 sequences, more than 15% of them present only once. General study results and limits: HLA-C-restricted CMV-specific TCR beta clonotypes prevailed in the ex vivo response.

This TCR was recovered from a human donor in good health (CMV status not recorded). Some clones in this sample may be carry-over from other donors' samples. The sequenced sample consisted of CD8+ T cells from PBMCs. The chain has TRBV19 and TRBJ1-5; D is unresolved. CDR3 amino acids: CASSPDNQPQHF. CDR3 in DNA: TGTGCCAGTAGTCCAGACAATCAGCCCCAGCATTTT.